Listed below are T cell receptor beta chains from one sample, sequenced in a study of T-cell memory formation after mild COVID-19. TCRdb recomputed calls from the 5' RACE reads with MiXCR, one row per CDR3 protein. The repertoire holds 400,000 to 500,000 distinct CDR3 sequences, with roughly 26% as singletons. The sequencing sample was made of PBMCs or a T cell subset sorted from them (not recorded which). These receptors were taken from an adult woman who had mild COVID-19 (a few samples of this study predate the infection). Cell type and time point are not known. The CDR3 runs from the conserved cysteine through the conserved F or W. A D gene is named only where the DNA matches it firmly. Size tells how often a clone was seen (once, few, many) or the class of an expanded clone, and some rows leave it out.

size: few; V: TRBV30; D: .; J: TRBJ1-5; DNA: TGTGCCTGGAGTGAACTCAGGGGCGGCAATCAGCCCCAGCATTTT; CDR3: CAWSELRGGNQPQHF
size: .; V: TRBV10-3; D: TRBD1; J: TRBJ1-5; DNA: TGTGCCATCAGTGACCGACAGGGGTGGGATAAGCATTTT; CDR3: CAISDRQGWDKHF
size: few; V: TRBV5-5; D: .; J: TRBJ2-3; DNA: TGTGCCAGCAGCTTCTCTAGCCCAGATACGCAGTATTTT; CDR3: CASSFSSPDTQYF
size: .; V: TRBV6-5; D: .; J: TRBJ1-1; DNA: TGTGCCAGCAGTTACACTCGAGGGGGTGGGGGTGAAGCTTTCTTT; CDR3: CASSYTRGGGGEAFF
size: many; V: TRBV5-1; D: .; J: TRBJ2-7; DNA: TGCGCCAGCAGCTTGGAGGGGTCCTACGAGCAGTACTTC; CDR3: CASSLEGSYEQYF
size: many; V: TRBV12-3/TRBV12-4; D: .; J: TRBJ1-5; DNA: TGTGCCAGCAGTACAAACAGAGACCAGCCCCAGCATTTT; CDR3: CASSTNRDQPQHF
size: few; V: TRBV5-1; D: .; J: TRBJ1-2; DNA: TGCGCCAGCAGCTTTGGGATTGGGGGCACGATCGCTAACTATGGCTACACCTTC; CDR3: CASSFGIGGTIANYGYTF
size: few; V: TRBV4-2; D: .; J: TRBJ1-5; DNA: TGTGCCAGCAGCCAAGGTCGGGGGATCCAGCCCCAGCATTTT; CDR3: CASSQGRGIQPQHF
size: .; V: TRBV2; D: .; J: TRBJ1-1; DNA: TGTGCCAGCAGAAGGACCGAAAGAAACACTGAAGCTTTCTTT; CDR3: CASRRTERNTEAFF
size: few; V: TRBV7-2; D: TRBD2; J: TRBJ2-7; DNA: TGTGCCAGCAGCCATGATACTAGCGGGAGATACGAGCAGTACTTC; CDR3: CASSHDTSGRYEQYF
size: many; V: TRBV11-3; D: .; J: TRBJ2-4; DNA: TGTGCCAGCAGCTCCCCTGCAGTGGGTTCAAACATTCAGTACTTC; CDR3: CASSSPAVGSNIQYF
size: .; V: TRBV11-3; D: TRBD2; J: TRBJ2-7; DNA: TGTGCCAGCACCCCTGGGCTACTAGCGGGAGACTCCTACGAGCAGTACTTC; CDR3: CASTPGLLAGDSYEQYF
size: .; V: TRBV5-6; D: .; J: TRBJ2-1; DNA: TGTGCCAGCAGGCCAACCTCAGGGAATGAGCAGTTCTTC; CDR3: CASRPTSGNEQFF
size: .; V: TRBV4-2; D: .; J: TRBJ2-6; DNA: TGTGCCAGCAGCCACGAGAAGACTGGGGGAATGACTTTATCTGGGGCCAACGTCCTGACTTTC; CDR3: CASSHEKTGGMTLSGANVLTF
size: .; V: TRBV12-3/TRBV12-4; D: TRBD1; J: TRBJ1-5; DNA: TGTGCCAGCAGTTTGGGACAGTCCCAGCCCCAGCATTTT; CDR3: CASSLGQSQPQHF
size: .; V: TRBV24-1; D: .; J: TRBJ1-5; DNA: TGTGCCACCAGTGATTTTCCAAATCAGCCCCAGCATTTT; CDR3: CATSDFPNQPQHF
size: few; V: TRBV7-9; D: .; J: TRBJ1-1; DNA: TGTGCCAGCAGCAACGACGGACAGATCACTGAAGCTTTCTTT; CDR3: CASSNDGQITEAFF
size: .; V: TRBV7-6; D: .; J: TRBJ2-1; DNA: TGTGCCAGCAGCCAAGGGGACGGCAACTCCTACAATGAGCAGTTCTTC; CDR3: CASSQGDGNSYNEQFF
size: many; V: TRBV7-3; D: .; J: TRBJ2-7; DNA: TGTGCCAGCAGCTTATCGGATTCCTACGAGCAGTACTTC; CDR3: CASSLSDSYEQYF
size: .; V: TRBV7-9; D: TRBD2; J: TRBJ2-1; DNA: TGTGCCAGCAGCCACAGCGGGAGGGGATCCTACAATGAGCAGTTCTTC; CDR3: CASSHSGRGSYNEQFF
size: few; V: TRBV7-2; D: .; J: TRBJ2-3; DNA: TGTGCCAGCAGCTTAGTAGGGGGAGCAATAGATACGCAGTATTTT; CDR3: CASSLVGGAIDTQYF
size: few; V: TRBV29-1; D: TRBD1; J: TRBJ1-5; DNA: TGCAGCGTGGGACAGGGCAATCAGCCCCAGCATTTT; CDR3: CSVGQGNQPQHF
size: .; V: TRBV7-2; D: .; J: TRBJ1-6; DNA: TGTGCCAGCAGCTTAGATCCAGGAGGAAATTCACCCCTCCACTTT; CDR3: CASSLDPGGNSPLHF
size: few; V: TRBV24-1; D: .; J: TRBJ2-3; DNA: TGTGCCACCAGTGATCCGGGACAGCGGGCGGCTGGTACGCAGTATTTT; CDR3: CATSDPGQRAAGTQYF
size: few; V: TRBV9; D: TRBD2; J: TRBJ2-1; DNA: TGTGCCAGCAGCGAAACCGGGACTAGATATTTCAGCTCCTACAATGAGCAGTTCTTC; CDR3: CASSETGTRYFSSYNEQFF
size: .; V: TRBV5-1; D: .; J: TRBJ2-2; DNA: TGCGCCAGCAGCCCGGACAGACTAGCGAACACCGGGGAGCTGTTTTTT; CDR3: CASSPDRLANTGELFF
size: few; V: TRBV30; D: TRBD1; J: TRBJ2-7; DNA: TGTGCCTGGAGTCGGGGAATTGCAGGGGGCTACGAGCAGTACTTC; CDR3: CAWSRGIAGGYEQYF
size: .; V: TRBV28; D: .; J: TRBJ1-5; DNA: TGTGCCAGCAGTTTACCGGGCCAGCCCCAGCATTTT; CDR3: CASSLPGQPQHF
size: .; V: TRBV5-1; D: .; J: TRBJ1-1; DNA: TGCGCCAGCAGCTTGACAAACAGGGCTAACACTGAAGCTTTCTTT; CDR3: CASSLTNRANTEAFF
size: few; V: TRBV12-3/TRBV12-4; D: .; J: TRBJ2-1; DNA: TGTGCCAGCAGGATGTCGGTATTCAATGAGCAGTTCTTC; CDR3: CASRMSVFNEQFF
size: once; V: TRBV5-1; D: .; J: TRBJ1-4; DNA: TGCGCCAGCAGCGAGGAGGGACGCTTCAATGAAAAACTGTTTTTT; CDR3: CASSEEGRFNEKLFF
size: .; V: TRBV7-3; D: .; J: TRBJ2-1; DNA: TGTGCCAGCAGCTTCACGGGGGCTTCAAAATACAATGAGCAGTTCTTC; CDR3: CASSFTGASKYNEQFF
size: few; V: TRBV9; D: .; J: TRBJ2-2; DNA: TGTGCCAGCAGTAGCCAAACGAACACCGGGGAGCTGTTTTTT; CDR3: CASSSQTNTGELFF
size: few; V: TRBV10-3; D: .; J: TRBJ2-7; DNA: TGTGCCATCAGTGAGTCGGGGTACGAGCAGTACTTC; CDR3: CAISESGYEQYF
size: few; V: TRBV5-5; D: TRBD2; J: TRBJ2-3; DNA: TGTGCCAGCAGCGGTACTAGCGTCGGCCGTACGCAGTATTTT; CDR3: CASSGTSVGRTQYF
size: .; V: TRBV7-2; D: .; J: TRBJ2-5; DNA: TGTGCCAGCAGCTTAGGTCCTGGGGCCGAAGAGACCCAGTACTTC; CDR3: CASSLGPGAEETQYF
size: .; V: TRBV6-6; D: TRBD2; J: TRBJ2-3; DNA: TGTGCCAGCACCCGTAGCGGGAGTAGCGGGACAGATACGCAGTATTTT; CDR3: CASTRSGSSGTDTQYF
size: few; V: TRBV14; D: .; J: TRBJ2-5; DNA: TGTGCCAGCAGCCAAAGAACACGATTAGAGACCCAGTACTTC; CDR3: CASSQRTRLETQYF
size: .; V: TRBV7-2; D: TRBD1; J: TRBJ1-1; DNA: TGTGCCAGCAGCTGGGGACAGTTACTGAACACTGAAGCTTTCTTT; CDR3: CASSWGQLLNTEAFF
size: .; V: TRBV3-1; D: .; J: TRBJ2-2; DNA: TGTGCCAGCAGCCAGGGATCAGGGGTCACCGGGGAGCTGTTTTTT; CDR3: CASSQGSGVTGELFF
size: .; V: TRBV4-1; D: TRBD1; J: TRBJ2-1; DNA: TGCGCCAGCAGCCTTGACCGGGACAGGGGGAACAATGAGCAGTTCTTC; CDR3: CASSLDRDRGNNEQFF
size: few; V: TRBV4-2; D: TRBD2; J: TRBJ2-3; DNA: TGTGCCAGCAGCGTTACCGGGACTAGCCCAGATACGCAGTATTTT; CDR3: CASSVTGTSPDTQYF
size: .; V: TRBV13; D: .; J: TRBJ1-1; DNA: TGTGCCAGCAGCCCCCGGGGGGAAGGCACTGAAGCTTTCTTT; CDR3: CASSPRGEGTEAFF
size: .; V: TRBV28; D: .; J: TRBJ2-7; DNA: TGTGCCAGCAGTATCCAACTAGCCTCAAGCTCCTACGAGCAGTACTTC; CDR3: CASSIQLASSSYEQYF
size: few; V: TRBV7-3; D: .; J: TRBJ2-7; DNA: TGTGCCAGCAGCTTAAGTGGGGGGCGCGAGCAGTACTTC; CDR3: CASSLSGGREQYF
size: few; V: TRBV5-5; D: TRBD1; J: TRBJ1-3; DNA: TGTGCCAGCAGCTTTACGACAGGGGAAACGGGAAACACCATATATTTT; CDR3: CASSFTTGETGNTIYF
size: few; V: TRBV29-1; D: .; J: TRBJ2-3; DNA: TGCAGCGTTGAAGTGGTGGGAGATACGCAGTATTTT; CDR3: CSVEVVGDTQYF
size: .; V: TRBV5-6; D: .; J: TRBJ2-6; DNA: TGTGCCAGCAGCCGGACCTGGACCTCTGGGGCCAACGTCCTGACTTTC; CDR3: CASSRTWTSGANVLTF
size: .; V: TRBV2; D: .; J: TRBJ2-1; DNA: TGTGCCAGCAGTGAACCTCGGGGGAGCCAGACCTACAATGAGCAGTTCTTC; CDR3: CASSEPRGSQTYNEQFF
size: few; V: TRBV12-3/TRBV12-4; D: .; J: TRBJ2-7; DNA: TGTGCCAGCAGTTTGGGGGAACACGATGCTCAGTACTTC; CDR3: CASSLGEHDAQYF
size: .; V: TRBV20-1; D: .; J: TRBJ1-2; DNA: TGCAGTGCTAGTGGGACACGAATAGGCTACACCTTC; CDR3: CSASGTRIGYTF
size: few; V: TRBV4-1; D: .; J: TRBJ1-1; DNA: TGCGCCAGCAGCCAAGAGGGGGGGATGAACACTGAAGCTTTCTTT; CDR3: CASSQEGGMNTEAFF